The next 9 T cell receptor beta chains were all read from a single sample in a study of cytomegalovirus exposure and HLA in healthy donors. 60 Vbeta and 13 Jbeta primers were used in PCR. Data came from immunoSEQ multiplex PCR; TCRdb stores just in-frame clones and leaves some out. The data contain about 110,000 clones, about two thirds of them singletons. Sample: PBMCs. These receptors were collected from a female donor in good health and CMV-seronegative.

The gene calls are TRBV28 and TRBJ1-6; TRBD1 matches 7 bases. Germline V gives CDR1 MDHEN, CDR2 SYDVKM. J gave up 0 bases and V 6 bases, and 2 bases lay outside the gene matches. CDR3 size: 15 residues. The CDR3 DNA reads TGTGCCAGCAGGGGGACAGCCTCCTATAATTCACCCCTCCACTTT. Translated: CASRGTASYNSPLHF.

This sequence joins TRBV6-4 and TRBJ2-1; D is unclear. Germline V gene sequence: CDR1 MRHNA, CDR2 SNTAGT. Trimming shortened V by 3 bases and J by 5 bases, and 11 bases separated the two germline ends. The CDR3 extends over 14 amino acids. The CDR3 nucleotides are TGTGCCAGCAGTGATGGCGGAGATCACAATGAGCAGTTCTTC. As protein: CASSDGGDHNEQFF.

V and J are TRBV20-1 and TRBJ2-2; D is perhaps TRBD1 (5 bases). This CDR3 spans 11 amino acids. V was shortened by 7 bases and J by 7 bases, with 10 bases between the two germline ends. Germline CDR1 DFQATT, CDR2 SNEGSKA (reference sequence). Written as DNA, the CDR3 is TGCAGTGTCGCAGGGCGCGGGGAGCTGTTTTTT. This codes for CSVAGRGELFF.

This chain joins TRBV6-1 and TRBJ2-1, with 8 bases matching TRBD1. CDR3 length: 13 amino acids. Germline loops: CDR1 MNHNS, CDR2 SASEGT. The trim removed 4 bases at V and 6 bases at J, leaving 2 bases unmatched. The CDR3 bases are TGTGCCAGCAGTGGGACAGGGCCCAATGAGCAGTTCTTC. Translated: CASSGTGPNEQFF.

The chain combines TRBV21-1 with TRBJ1-2; TRBD1 is the table's D call, not checked against the DNA. TRBV21-1 is an annotated pseudogene. The CDR3 has 14 amino acids. CDR3 sequence reads: CASSKPDRGFGYTF. As DNA, the CDR3 is TGTGCCAGCAGCAAACCCGACAGGGGTTTTGGCTACACCTTC.

This chain connects TRBV11-3 to TRBJ2-5; TRBD2 matches 7 bases. V lost 4 bases, J lost 1 base, and 6 bases stayed unmatched. CDR3 length: 15 residues. Germline CDR1 SGHNT, CDR2 YENEEA. In nucleotides, the CDR3 is TGTGCCAGCAGCTCGCGCTGGGGGGGCCAAGAGACCCAGTACTTC. This translates into CASSSRWGGQETQYF.

CDR3 bases: TGTGCCAATCCCCCCACCGGGACTAGCGGGATACACGGCTCCTACGAGCAGTACTTC. Translating gives CANPPTGTSGIHGSYEQYF. V and J are TRBV6-4 and TRBJ2-7; 13 positions agree with TRBD2. The trim removed 10 bases at V and 0 bases at J, leaving 18 bases unmatched. CDR1 is MRHNA and CDR2 is SNTAGT in the germline V gene. The CDR3 sequence is 19 residues long.

The rearrangement joins TRBV5-1 to TRBJ2-7; a weak D match, TRBD1 (6 bases). The germline V gene encodes CDR1 SGHRS and CDR2 YFSETQ. This CDR3 has 14 amino acids. The ends were cut back, 4 bases at V and 7 bases at J, with 18 bases in the middle. CDR3 nucleotides: TGCGCCAGCAGCGCAGCCGGGGACACTCGGGAGCAGTACTTC. It translates to CASSAAGDTREQYF. Filled out from reference TRBV5-1 and TRBJ2-7, the complete variable domain reads KAGVTQTPRYLIKTRGQQVTLSCSPISGHRSVSWYQQTPGQGLQFLFEYFSETQRNKGNFPGRFSGRQFSNSRSEMNVSTLELGDSALYLCASSAAGDTREQYFGPGTRLTVT.

This clone was observed once. This chain uses TRBV7-9 with TRBJ2-7; 7 positions agree with TRBD1. This CDR3 is 14 amino acids long. CDR1 is SEHNR, CDR2 FQNEAQ, per germline (reference sequence). With 1 base clipped from V and 5 bases from J, the junction kept 5 bases outside the gene matches. The DNA for the CDR3 is TGTGCCAGCAGCTTAGACAGGGGTCCGGACGAGCAGTACTTC. Amino acids: CASSLDRGPDEQYF.